The next 2 T cell receptor beta chains were all read from a single sample in a study of cytomegalovirus exposure and HLA in healthy donors. The primer mix had 60 Vbeta and 13 Jbeta primers. Produced via immunoSEQ multiplex PCR; TCRdb's table is partial and in-frame only. The sample includes 150,000 to 200,000 clones, around 80% of them seen just once. Sequencing was performed on PBMCs. The receptors originated from a woman aged 25 to 39 in good health and CMV-seropositive.

This chain connects TRBV5-5 to TRBJ2-7; D gene uncertain. This CDR3 is 14 amino acids long. The V end was cut by 1 base, the J end by 2 bases, with 10 bases between. Per the germline V gene, CDR1 is SGHKS and CDR2 is YYEKEE (reference sequence). The CDR3 DNA reads TGTGCCAGCAGCTTGAGGAGCCCTACCTACGAGCAGTACTTC. Residues: CASSLRSPTYEQYF.

The V call is TRBV6-5, the J call TRBJ2-3, with D perhaps TRBD2 (6 bases). Germline-derived CDR1 and CDR2 are MNHEY and SVGAGI. The CDR3 totals 14 residues. The V gene lost 5 bases and the J gene lost 2 bases, with 11 bases spanning the gap. CDR3 bases: TGTGCCAGCAGTCCCGGAGGGGTCACAGATACGCAGTATTTT. Translating it yields CASSPGGVTDTQYF.